The next 4 T cell receptor beta chains were all read from a single sample in a study of blood T cell repertoires in COVID-19. The protocol was immunoSEQ multiplex PCR, while the TCRdb copy is restricted to in-frame clones and leaves out a portion. The sample includes a few hundred thousand clones, 89% of them seen just once. Sequencing was carried out using PBMCs or T cells enriched from blood (not recorded which). The receptors were sampled from a woman aged 25 to 39 who had recovered from COVID-19.

The chain has TRBV2 and TRBJ2-1; 12 positions agree with TRBD2. V dropped 5 bases and J dropped 8; count of bases not matched to a gene: 4. The CDR3 runs to 14 residues. Germline V CDR1 and CDR2: SNHLY, FYNNEI. CDR3 region: CASSYSSGRDEQFF. CDR3 DNA sequence: TGTGCCAGCAGTTATTCTAGCGGGAGGGATGAGCAGTTCTTC.

The table lists this clone with a count of one. The chain carries TRBV2 and TRBJ2-2; D is perhaps TRBD2 (6 bases). The ends were cut back, 7 bases at V and 5 bases at J, with 14 bases in the middle. Per the germline V gene, CDR1 is SNHLY and CDR2 is FYNNEI. The CDR3 length is 14 residues. Written as DNA, the CDR3 is TGTGCCAGCATTCGGGACTCCCCTACCGGGGAGCTGTTTTTT. Translation: CASIRDSPTGELFF.

V gene TRBV11-2 combines with J gene TRBJ2-3; 7 bases align to TRBD2. The CDR3 is 16 amino acids. The V and J ends lost 3 bases and 2 bases, in that order; junction bases with no gene match: 8. Germline V CDR1 and CDR2: SGHAT, FQNNGV. In DNA form, the CDR3 reads TGTGCCAGCAGCTTCATTTCACTAGCGCCCACAGATACGCAGTATTTT. This sequence encodes CASSFISLAPTDTQYF.

The count of this clone is one. CDR3 nucleotides: TGTGCCAGCAGTGGGTTTTTGACGGGAGTGGATGAGCAGTTCTTC. Amino acids: CASSGFLTGVDEQFF. The chain uses TRBV25-1 and TRBJ2-1; D may be TRBD2 (6 bases). Germline values: CDR1 MGHDK, CDR2 SYGVNS. The V gene lost 4 bases and the J gene lost 8 bases, with 18 bases spanning the gap. The CDR3 is 15 residues long. Full variable domain (missing parts from reference TRBV25-1 and TRBJ2-1): EADIYQTPRYLVIGTGKKITLECSQTMGHDKMYWYQQDPGMELHLIHYSYGVNSTEKGDLSSESTVSRIRTEHFPLTLESARPSHTSQYLCASSGFLTGVDEQFFGPGTRLTVL.